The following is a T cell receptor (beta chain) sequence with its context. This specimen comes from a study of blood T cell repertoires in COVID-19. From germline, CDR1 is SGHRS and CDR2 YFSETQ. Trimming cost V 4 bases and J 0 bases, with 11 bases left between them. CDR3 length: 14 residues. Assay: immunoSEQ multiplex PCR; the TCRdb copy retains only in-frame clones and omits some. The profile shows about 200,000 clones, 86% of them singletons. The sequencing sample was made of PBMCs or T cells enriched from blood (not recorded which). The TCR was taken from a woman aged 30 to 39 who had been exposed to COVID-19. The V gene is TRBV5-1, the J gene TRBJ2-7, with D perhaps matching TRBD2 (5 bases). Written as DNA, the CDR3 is TGCGCCAGCAGCATAGGACGGGACTCCTACGAGCAGTACTTC. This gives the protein CASSIGRDSYEQYF.